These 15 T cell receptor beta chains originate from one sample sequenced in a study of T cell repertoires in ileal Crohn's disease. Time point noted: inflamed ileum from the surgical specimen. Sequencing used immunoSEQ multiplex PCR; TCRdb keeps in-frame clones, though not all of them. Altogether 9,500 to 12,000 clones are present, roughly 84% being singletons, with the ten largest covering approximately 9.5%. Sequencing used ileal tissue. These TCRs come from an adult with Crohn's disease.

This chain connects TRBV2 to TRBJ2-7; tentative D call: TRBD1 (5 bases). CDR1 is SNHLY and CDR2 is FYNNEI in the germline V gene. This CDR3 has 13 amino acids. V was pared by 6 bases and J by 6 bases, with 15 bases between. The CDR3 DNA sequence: TGTGCCAGCAGGCCCAGGGAAAGGCCCGAGCAGTACGTC. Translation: CASRPRERPEQYV.

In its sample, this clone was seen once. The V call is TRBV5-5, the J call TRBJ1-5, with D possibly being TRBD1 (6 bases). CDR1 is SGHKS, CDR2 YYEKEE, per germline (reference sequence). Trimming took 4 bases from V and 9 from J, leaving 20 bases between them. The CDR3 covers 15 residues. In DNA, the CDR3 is TGTGCCAGCAGCCCCGAGGTGAGGGGGGGGAGGCCCCAGCATTTT. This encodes CASSPEVRGGRPQHF.

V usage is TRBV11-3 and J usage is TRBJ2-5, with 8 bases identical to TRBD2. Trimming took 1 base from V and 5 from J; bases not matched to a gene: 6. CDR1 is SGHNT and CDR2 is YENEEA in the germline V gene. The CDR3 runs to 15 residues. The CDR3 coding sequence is TGTGCCAGCAGCTTAGGGAGCGGGAGTGTGGAGACCCAGTACTTC. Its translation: CASSLGSGSVETQYF.

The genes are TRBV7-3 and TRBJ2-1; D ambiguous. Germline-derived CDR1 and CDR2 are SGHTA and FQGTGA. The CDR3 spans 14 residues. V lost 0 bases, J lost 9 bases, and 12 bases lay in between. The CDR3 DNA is TGTGCCAGCAGCTTAACCTCGACCTCTAGTGAGCAGTTCTTC. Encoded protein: CASSLTSTSSEQFF.

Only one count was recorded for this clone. CDR3 sequence: CASRSTSGSSPFF. CDR3 nucleotides: TGTGCCAGCAGATCGACTAGCGGGAGTAGCCCGTTCTTC. The chain employs TRBV2 and TRBJ2-1; 12 bases align to TRBD2. The CDR3 extends over 13 amino acids. Losses at the gene ends were 6 bases for V and 15 bases for J; bases not matched to a gene: 9. The V gene's germline CDR1 is SNHLY and CDR2 FYNNEI.

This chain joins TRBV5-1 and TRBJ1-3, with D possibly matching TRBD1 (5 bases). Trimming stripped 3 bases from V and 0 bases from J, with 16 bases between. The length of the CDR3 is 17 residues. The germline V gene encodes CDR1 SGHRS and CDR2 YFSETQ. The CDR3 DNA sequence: TGCGCCAGCAGCTCCGGGACGAATAACCTCTCTGGAAACACCATATATTTT. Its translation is CASSSGTNNLSGNTIYF.

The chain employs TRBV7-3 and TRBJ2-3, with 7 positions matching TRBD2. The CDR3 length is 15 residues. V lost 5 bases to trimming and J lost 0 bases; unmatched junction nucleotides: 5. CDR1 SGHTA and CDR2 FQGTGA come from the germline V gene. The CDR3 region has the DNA TGTGCCAGCAGCCTGGGGGGGGTGAGCACAGATACGCAGTATTTT. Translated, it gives CASSLGGVSTDTQYF.

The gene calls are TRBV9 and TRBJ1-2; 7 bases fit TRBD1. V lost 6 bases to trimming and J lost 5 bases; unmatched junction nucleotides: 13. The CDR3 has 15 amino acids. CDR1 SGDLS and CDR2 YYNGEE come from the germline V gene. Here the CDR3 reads CASNRDSLTLYGYTF. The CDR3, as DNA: TGTGCCAGCAACCGGGACAGCCTAACCCTTTATGGCTACACCTTC.

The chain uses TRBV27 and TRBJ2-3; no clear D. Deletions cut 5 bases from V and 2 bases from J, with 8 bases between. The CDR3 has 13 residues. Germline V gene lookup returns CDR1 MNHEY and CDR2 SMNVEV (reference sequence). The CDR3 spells CASSPYPTDTQYF. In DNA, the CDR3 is TGTGCCAGCAGTCCCTACCCCACAGATACGCAGTATTTT.

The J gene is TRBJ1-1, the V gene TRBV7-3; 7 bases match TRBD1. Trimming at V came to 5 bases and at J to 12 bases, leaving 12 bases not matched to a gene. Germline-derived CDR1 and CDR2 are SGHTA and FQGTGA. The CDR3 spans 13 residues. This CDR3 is CASSLTGQRKTFF. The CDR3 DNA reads TGTGCCAGCAGCCTCACGGGACAGAGAAAAACTTTCTTT.

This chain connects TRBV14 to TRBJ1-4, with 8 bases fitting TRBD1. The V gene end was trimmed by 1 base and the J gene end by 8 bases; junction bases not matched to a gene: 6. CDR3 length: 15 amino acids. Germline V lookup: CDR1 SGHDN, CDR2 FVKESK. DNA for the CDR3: TGTGCCAGCAGCCAAGTTCAGGGGGCGAGAGAAAAACTGTTTTTT. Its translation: CASSQVQGAREKLFF.

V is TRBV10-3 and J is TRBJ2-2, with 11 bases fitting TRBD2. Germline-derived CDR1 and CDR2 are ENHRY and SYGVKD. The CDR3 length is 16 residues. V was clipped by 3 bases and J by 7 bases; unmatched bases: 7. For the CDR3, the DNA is TGTGCCATCAGTGATACTAGCGGGAGTTCATACGGGGAGCTGTTTTTT. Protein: CAISDTSGSSYGELFF.

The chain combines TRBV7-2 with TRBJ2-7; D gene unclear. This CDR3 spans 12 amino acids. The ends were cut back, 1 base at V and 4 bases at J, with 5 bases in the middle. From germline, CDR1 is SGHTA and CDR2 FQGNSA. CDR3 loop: CASSLVEYEQYF. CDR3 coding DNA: TGTGCCAGCAGCTTAGTAGAGTACGAGCAGTACTTC. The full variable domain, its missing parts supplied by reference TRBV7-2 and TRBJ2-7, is GAGVSQSPSNKVTEKGKDVELRCDPISGHTALYWYRQSLGQGLEFLIYFQGNSAPDKSGLPSDRFSAERTGGSVSTLTIQRTQQEDSAVYLCASSLVEYEQYFGPGTRLTVT.

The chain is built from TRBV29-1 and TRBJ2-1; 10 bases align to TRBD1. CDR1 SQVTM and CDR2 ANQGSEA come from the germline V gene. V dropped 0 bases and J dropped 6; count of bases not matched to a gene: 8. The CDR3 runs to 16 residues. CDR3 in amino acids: CSVEDVGQGWVNEQFF. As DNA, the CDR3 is TGCAGCGTTGAAGATGTGGGACAGGGGTGGGTCAATGAGCAGTTCTTC.

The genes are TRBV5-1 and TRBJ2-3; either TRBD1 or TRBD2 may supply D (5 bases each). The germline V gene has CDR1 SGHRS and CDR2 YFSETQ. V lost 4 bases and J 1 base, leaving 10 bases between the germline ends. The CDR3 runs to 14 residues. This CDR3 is CASSTGPGTDTQYF. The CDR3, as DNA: TGCGCCAGCAGCACGGGACCAGGCACAGATACGCAGTATTTT.